The next 32 T cell receptor beta chains were all read from a single sample in a study of T-cell memory formation after mild COVID-19 (dated by TCRdb to about 2021). The library was built by means of 5' RACE. Sequencing took place on an Illumina NovaSeq 6000. The raw public data were reprocessed by TCRdb itself: fastp quality trimming at Q25, MiXCR clonotype calling, in-frame beta chains only. Entries are consolidated by CDR3 protein sequence, retaining the most common genes and DNA. This sample is represented by roughly 600,000 distinct CDR3 sequences; 15% to 20% of them were singletons. The ten largest clonotypes hold 9.5% to 15% of the sample. Sequenced input: PBMCs or a T cell subset sorted from them (not recorded which). These receptors originate from an adult woman who had mild COVID-19 (a few samples of this study predate the infection). The sample titles of this study are shuffled in the database, so cell type and time point are left out; the donor was told from shared clones.

This rearrangement joins TRBV12-3 or TRBV12-4 to TRBJ2-7; 7 nucleotides match TRBD1. V lost 1 base, J lost 7 bases, and 10 bases stayed unmatched. The CDR3 runs 15 residues. The CDR3 nucleotides read TGTGCCAGCAGTTTAGTGACAGGGTTTCTTGGGGAGCAGTACTTC. Translated: CASSLVTGFLGEQYF.

A few counts support this clonotype. The chain combines TRBV6-5 with TRBJ2-1; maybe TRBD1 (5 bases). CDR3 size: 16 residues. Germline values: CDR1 MNHEY, CDR2 SVGAGI. Between the trimmed V and J ends, which lost 6 bases and 0 bases, there was a span of 15 bases. In DNA, the CDR3 is TGTGCCAGCAGCCCGAGACAGAAACGCTCCTACAATGAGCAGTTCTTC. Its protein is CASSPRQKRSYNEQFF.

The V gene is TRBV4-1, the J gene TRBJ2-5, with 10 bases aligning to TRBD2. CDR3 size: 18 residues. The ends lost 0 bases at V and 0 bases at J; junction bases unmatched: 7. Germline CDR1 and CDR2: MGHRA and YSYEKL. CDR3 amino acids: CASSQEGRAGGYQETQYF. CDR3 nucleotides: TGCGCCAGCAGCCAAGAGGGGCGAGCGGGGGGGTACCAAGAGACCCAGTACTTC.

This clonotype was counted between two and nine times. V and J are TRBV29-1 and TRBJ1-2, with 9 bases lining up with TRBD1. Germline assignment: CDR1 SQVTM and CDR2 ANQGSEA. Trimming took 8 bases from V and 8 from J; bases not matched to a gene: 12. The CDR3 loop spans 13 amino acids. CDR3 in DNA: TGCAGCTCAAGACAGGGGGGAAGGGAAGGCTACACCTTC. This codes for CSSRQGGREGYTF. Drawing the rest from reference TRBV29-1 and TRBJ1-2, the complete variable domain is SAVISQKPSRDICQRGTSLTIQCQVDSQVTMMFWYRQQPGQSLTLIATANQGSEATYESGFVIDKFPISRPNLTFSTLTVSNMSPEDSSIYLCSSRQGGREGYTFGSGTRLTVV.

The rearrangement joins TRBV7-2 to TRBJ1-5; tentatively, D is TRBD1 (6 bases). Trimming cost V 1 base and J 4 bases, with 11 bases left between them. Germline CDR1 and CDR2: SGHTA and FQGNSA. This CDR3 region has 15 residues. CDR3 sequence reads: CASSLGGGTNQPQHF. In DNA form, the CDR3 reads TGTGCCAGCAGCTTAGGAGGGGGGACGAATCAGCCCCAGCATTTT.

The rearrangement joins TRBV20-1 to TRBJ2-1, with TRBD2 identical over 12 bases. Germline loops: CDR1 DFQATT, CDR2 SNEGSKA (reference sequence). CDR3 size: 15 residues. V lost 3 bases and J lost 7; bases outside the gene matches: 7. The DNA for the CDR3 is TGCAGTGCTAGTAGCTCTAGCGGGGGGGCGAATGAGCAGTTCTTC. Amino acid sequence: CSASSSSGGANEQFF.

The CDR3 nucleotides are TGTGCCACCAGCAGAGATGGGACTGTAATTAAACTCCAAGAGACCCAGTACTTC. Translated: CATSRDGTVIKLQETQYF. The chain links TRBV15 to TRBJ2-5, with D perhaps TRBD2 (6 bases). In germline, CDR1 is LNHNV, CDR2 YYDKDF (reference sequence). The CDR3 has 18 residues. V shed 0 bases and J shed 1 base, with 18 bases lying between them.

The V call is TRBV20-1, the J call TRBJ2-7; D might be TRBD1 (6 bases). This CDR3 comprises 14 residues. Germline values: CDR1 DFQATT, CDR2 SNEGSKA (reference sequence). Trimming removed 1 base from V and 3 bases from J, with 13 bases in between. This CDR3 is CSARGSAGVYEQYF. CDR3 in DNA: TGCAGTGCTAGAGGTTCGGCAGGGGTCTACGAGCAGTACTTC.

V and J are TRBV12-3 or TRBV12-4 and TRBJ2-3; no firm D call. The CDR3 loop spans 13 amino acids. With 2 bases removed from V and 3 bases from J, the gap between germline ends came to 6 bases. The CDR3 spells CASSLQHTDTQYF. In DNA form, the CDR3 reads TGTGCCAGCAGTTTACAGCATACAGATACGCAGTATTTT.

This clonotype came up a few times. The chain combines TRBV7-9 with TRBJ2-7; no firm D call. The CDR3 extends over 13 amino acids. V was trimmed by 5 bases and J by 2 bases, leaving 10 bases between them. Germline-derived CDR1 and CDR2 are SEHNR and FQNEAQ (reference sequence). The CDR3 bases are TGTGCCAGCAGCCGTGATGAGGCCTACGAGCAGTACTTC. As protein: CASSRDEAYEQYF.

This clonotype turned up a few times. The V gene is TRBV30, the J gene TRBJ1-2; D unclear. Trimming took off 2 bases at V and 8 bases at J, with 12 bases between the two ends. Per the germline V gene, CDR1 is GTSNPN and CDR2 is SVGIG (reference sequence). CDR3 length: 12 residues. CDR3 amino acids: CAWSRGLGGYTF. CDR3 coding DNA: TGTGCCTGGAGTCGGGGTTTGGGGGGCTACACCTTC.

The rearrangement uses TRBV12-3 or TRBV12-4 and TRBJ2-5; weak D call: TRBD1 (6 bases). The CDR3 consists of 14 residues. Between the trimmed V and J ends, which lost 5 bases and 4 bases, there was a span of 14 bases. The CDR3 region is CASSTTGNPETQYF. CDR3 in DNA: TGTGCCAGCAGTACCACAGGGAATCCAGAGACCCAGTACTTC.

This clonotype has a handful of counts. The gene calls are TRBV9 and TRBJ2-7, with a weak D call TRBD1 (6 bases). Trimming cost V 3 bases and J 5 bases, with 18 bases left between them. The germline CDR1 and CDR2 sequences are SGDLS and YYNGEE. This CDR3 comprises 15 residues. CDR3 sequence (DNA): TGTGCCAGCAGCGCCTTACCGGGACACTGGGACGAGCAGTACTTC. It codes for CASSALPGHWDEQYF.

The chain has TRBV7-9 and TRBJ2-7; 7 nucleotides align to TRBD1. With 4 bases clipped from V and 2 bases from J, the junction kept 11 bases outside the gene matches. The CDR3 loop spans 16 amino acids. Germline CDR1 is SEHNR and CDR2 is FQNEAQ (reference sequence). The CDR3 loop is CASSSTRQGYPYEQYF. The CDR3 DNA is TGTGCCAGCAGCTCTACGCGACAGGGATACCCCTACGAGCAGTACTTC.

The J gene is TRBJ1-1, the V gene TRBV3-1; TRBD1 agrees at 7 bases. The length of the CDR3 is 14 residues. The ends lost 0 bases at V and 6 bases at J; junction bases unmatched: 4. Germline CDR1 is LGHDT and CDR2 is YNNKEL (reference sequence). CDR3 in amino acids: CASSQEGGWAEAFF. CDR3 nucleotide sequence: TGTGCCAGCAGCCAAGAAGGGGGCTGGGCTGAAGCTTTCTTT.

This chain links TRBV6-5 with TRBJ1-2, with TRBD1 as a possible D gene (5 bases). Trimming removed 6 bases from V and 6 bases from J, with 14 bases in between. CDR3 length: 13 amino acids. Germline V gene lookup returns CDR1 MNHEY and CDR2 SVGAGI. The CDR3 coding sequence is TGTGCCAGCAGGGGGGTCGAGGGACATGGCTACACCTTC. This gives the protein CASRGVEGHGYTF.

The chain recombines TRBV13 with TRBJ1-5; the D gene is possibly TRBD1 (5 bases). Germline V lookup: CDR1 PRHDT, CDR2 FYEKMQ (reference sequence). CDR3 size: 15 residues. The V end was cut by 2 bases, the J end by 5 bases, with 13 bases between. The CDR3 bases are TGTGCCAGCAGCTTACGAGGGACGGGAGATCAGCCCCAGCATTTT. It translates to CASSLRGTGDQPQHF.

The V call is TRBV24-1, the J call TRBJ2-5; D uncertain. Germline CDR1 KGHDR, CDR2 SFDVKD. V was clipped by 3 bases and J by 1 base, with 11 bases between them. The CDR3 covers 15 residues. This chain's CDR3 is CATSDPRRGQETQYF. CDR3 DNA: TGTGCCACCAGTGATCCTCGAAGAGGCCAAGAGACCCAGTACTTC.

The chain combines TRBV27 with TRBJ2-7; D may be TRBD1 or TRBD2 (5 bases each). Germline loops: CDR1 MNHEY, CDR2 SMNVEV (reference sequence). The CDR3 consists of 15 residues. V shed 6 bases and J shed 2 bases, with 17 bases lying between them. CDR3 region: CASSSLSGHPYEQYF. CDR3 coding DNA: TGTGCCAGCAGCTCCCTCTCGGGGCACCCCTACGAGCAGTACTTC.

V and J are TRBV25-1 and TRBJ2-3; D is uncertain. The CDR3 is made up of 14 amino acids. Per germline, CDR1 MGHDK and CDR2 SYGVNS. Trimming shortened V by 3 bases and J by 6 bases, and 13 bases separated the two germline ends. CDR3 region: CASSDMGSKDTQYF. The CDR3 nucleotides are TGTGCCAGCAGTGATATGGGGTCCAAGGATACGCAGTATTTT.

The genes are TRBV20-1 and TRBJ2-1; D may be TRBD2 (5 bases). The germline V and J ends were trimmed by 5 bases and 4 bases, with 18 bases remaining between them. The germline V gene encodes CDR1 DFQATT and CDR2 SNEGSKA (reference sequence). This CDR3 region has 15 residues. CDR3 loop: CSAHHSLRGYNEQFF. CDR3 nucleotides: TGCAGTGCTCATCACAGCCTACGGGGTTACAATGAGCAGTTCTTC.

This clonotype has a single count. The rearrangement links TRBV5-6 to TRBJ1-2, with a possible D match to TRBD1 (6 bases). The germline gives CDR1 SGHDT, CDR2 YYEEEE. CDR3 length equals 16 residues. Trimming removed 1 base at V and 3 bases at J, with 16 bases between. CDR3 DNA: TGTGCCAGCAGCTTGCTTCGGACAGTGAGTTACTATGGCTACACCTTC. It specifies CASSLLRTVSYYGYTF.

This clonotype was counted a few times. This rearrangement joins TRBV30 to TRBJ2-7; no firm D call. The CDR3 length is 16 residues. V was shortened by 3 bases and J by 2 bases, with 20 bases between the two germline ends. Per germline, CDR1 GTSNPN and CDR2 SVGIG (reference sequence). The CDR3 region is CAWSPLVFEATYEQYF. Written as DNA, the CDR3 is TGTGCCTGGAGCCCTCTTGTGTTCGAGGCAACCTACGAGCAGTACTTC.

This clonotype appeared a few times. V gene TRBV15 combines with J gene TRBJ2-7; 7 nucleotides line up with TRBD1. The V and J ends lost 0 bases and 4 bases, in that order; junction bases with no gene match: 6. This CDR3 is built from 15 residues. Germline V gene sequence: CDR1 LNHNV, CDR2 YYDKDF (reference sequence). This CDR3 is CATSREEAGGYEQYF. CDR3 nucleotide sequence: TGTGCCACCAGCAGAGAGGAGGCAGGGGGTTACGAGCAGTACTTC.

This clonotype was observed a few times. The CDR3 region is CASSLEASGGAVNIQYF. The CDR3 DNA follows: TGCGCCAGCAGCTTGGAAGCTAGCGGGGGGGCGGTTAACATTCAGTACTTC. The J gene is TRBJ2-4, the V gene TRBV5-1, with 12 bases matching TRBD2. Germline V CDR1 and CDR2: SGHRS, YFSETQ. Trimming took 0 bases from V and 7 from J; bases not matched to a gene: 8. This CDR3 has 17 amino acids. The complete variable domain, with remaining parts taken from reference TRBV5-1 and TRBJ2-4, reads KAGVTQTPRYLIKTRGQQVTLSCSPISGHRSVSWYQQTPGQGLQFLFEYFSETQRNKGNFPGRFSGRQFSNSRSEMNVSTLELGDSALYLCASSLEASGGAVNIQYFGAGTRLSVL.

This rearrangement joins TRBV7-9 to TRBJ2-3; D is undetermined. The CDR3 is 13 amino acids. V was cut by 5 bases and J by 4 bases, with 10 bases left in between. Germline loops: CDR1 SEHNR, CDR2 FQNEAQ (reference sequence). CDR3 DNA sequence: TGTGCCAGCAGCCGGTTTGGGCCAGATACGCAGTATTTT. Residues: CASSRFGPDTQYF.

This clonotype was seen a handful of times. This rearrangement joins TRBV4-1 to TRBJ1-4; D not certain. The V end lost 1 base, the J end lost 1 base, and 16 bases lay between the germline ends. The CDR3 sequence is 18 residues long. CDR1 is MGHRA and CDR2 is YSYEKL in the germline V gene. CDR3: CASSQGSGRRLTNEKLFF. The DNA of the CDR3 is TGCGCCAGCAGCCAAGGTAGCGGACGGAGACTAACTAATGAAAAACTGTTTTTT.

This chain uses TRBV6-2 or TRBV6-3 with TRBJ2-1; D not certain. The V gene's germline CDR1 is MNHEY and CDR2 SVGEGT. This CDR3 is built from 15 residues. V was pared by 4 bases and J by 8 bases, with 18 bases between. CDR3 nucleotides: TGTGCCAGCAGTTCTGCACGCAACCAGGTCGATGAGCAGTTCTTC. It translates to CASSSARNQVDEQFF.

This chain joins TRBV9 and TRBJ2-5; tentatively, D is TRBD2 (6 bases). Looked up from germline, CDR1 is SGDLS and CDR2 is YYNGEE. This CDR3 has 14 amino acids. The V and J ends lost 1 base and 7 bases respectively, with 14 bases between them. This chain's CDR3 is CASSVNGGASTQYF. The CDR3 coding sequence is TGTGCCAGCAGCGTAAACGGCGGGGCTTCGACCCAGTACTTC.

This clonotype was seen a handful of times. The chain is built from TRBV7-8 and TRBJ2-5; the match to TRBD2 covers 7 bases. Unmatched junction bases numbered 9, after V lost 0 bases and J lost 2 bases. The CDR3 extends over 17 amino acids. Germline V CDR1 and CDR2: SGHVS, FQNEAQ. The CDR3 is CASSLATVAGAQETQYF. The CDR3 DNA reads TGTGCCAGCAGCTTAGCCACGGTAGCGGGCGCTCAAGAGACCCAGTACTTC. The full variable domain, its missing parts supplied by reference TRBV7-8 and TRBJ2-5, is GAGVSQSPRYKVAKRGQDVALRCDPISGHVSLFWYQQALGQGPEFLTYFQNEAQLDKSGLPSDRFFAERPEGSVSTLKIQRTQQEDSAVYLCASSLATVAGAQETQYFGPGTRLLVL.

This clonotype appeared a few times. The chain is built from TRBV9 and TRBJ2-4; D is ambiguous. Germline CDR1 SGDLS, CDR2 YYNGEE. This CDR3 comprises 15 residues. Trimming cost V 0 bases and J 0 bases, with 7 bases left between them. The CDR3 reads CASSVGNLAKNIQYF. In DNA, the CDR3 is TGTGCCAGCAGCGTAGGAAATCTAGCCAAAAACATTCAGTACTTC.

V usage is TRBV6-2 or TRBV6-3 and J usage is TRBJ2-2, with D unresolved. Germline CDR1 MNHEY, CDR2 SVGEGT. The V and J ends lost 7 bases and 9 bases respectively, with 9 bases between them. CDR3 length: 11 amino acids. The CDR3 reads CASTLYRELFF. The CDR3 coding sequence is TGTGCCAGCACCCTATACCGGGAGCTGTTTTTT.